These 14 T cell receptor beta chains came from one sample sequenced in a study of T cell responses to AZD1222 COVID-19 vaccine. The protocol was immunoSEQ multiplex PCR, while the TCRdb copy is restricted to in-frame clones and leaves out a portion. The repertoire holds roughly 80,000 clones, with 75% to 95% as singletons. Sample: peripheral blood, taken 28 days after the second AZD1222 dose. Every receptor here comes from an adult who received the AZD1222 COVID-19 vaccine.

The chain carries TRBV30 and TRBJ1-1, with a tentative D call TRBD1 (6 bases). Trimming removed 4 bases at V and 11 bases at J, with 23 bases between. Germline V gene sequence: CDR1 GTSNPN, CDR2 SVGIG (reference sequence). This CDR3 spans 14 amino acids. In DNA, the CDR3 is TGTGCCTGGATTGACGGGGGCGCCAGAGCCGAGGCTTTCTTT. This translates into CAWIDGGARAEAFF.

V usage is TRBV5-1 and J usage is TRBJ2-3; 7 bases fit TRBD1. V dropped 2 bases and J dropped 3; count of bases not matched to a gene: 3. This CDR3 comprises 14 residues. Germline V gene lookup returns CDR1 SGHRS and CDR2 YFSETQ. CDR3 loop: CASSFDRVTDTQYF. CDR3 nucleotides: TGCGCCAGCAGCTTTGACAGGGTGACAGATACGCAGTATTTT.

This clone appeared a single time. The V call is TRBV2, the J call TRBJ1-6; D might be TRBD1 (6 bases). V was clipped by 8 bases and J by 10 bases, with 21 bases between them. The germline CDR1 and CDR2 sequences are SNHLY and FYNNEI. The CDR3 contains 15 residues. This CDR3 is CASLLLTGGGSPLHF. CDR3 coding DNA: TGTGCCAGCCTCCTTCTGACAGGAGGAGGATCACCCCTCCACTTT.

The chain carries TRBV18 and TRBJ1-1; D uncertain. This CDR3 has 14 residues. Germline assignment: CDR1 KGHSH and CDR2 LQKENI. The V end lost 5 bases, the J end lost 8 bases, and 18 bases lay between the germline ends. The CDR3 nucleotides read TGTGCCAGCTCATACATGGAGGTTCGGCAGGAAGCTTTCTTT. It yields the protein CASSYMEVRQEAFF. The full variable domain, rest sourced from reference TRBV18 and TRBJ1-1, is NAGVMQNPRHLVRRRGQEARLRCSPMKGHSHVYWYRQLPEEGLKFMVYLQKENIIDESGMPKERFSAEFPKEGPSILRIQQVVRGDSAAYFCASSYMEVRQEAFFGQGTRLTVV.

J is TRBJ1-3 and V is TRBV14, with a weak D call TRBD1 (5 bases). This CDR3 contains 16 residues. Germline values: CDR1 SGHDN, CDR2 FVKESK. V lost 4 bases to trimming and J lost 0 bases, with 13 bases between them. CDR3 sequence reads: CASSPGGVSSGNTIYF. DNA for the CDR3: TGTGCCAGCAGCCCCGGGGGTGTCAGCTCTGGAAACACCATATATTTT. Full variable domain (remainder filled in from reference TRBV14 and TRBJ1-3): EAGVTQFPSHSVIEKGQTVTLRCDPISGHDNLYWYRRVMGKEIKFLLHFVKESKQDESGMPNNRFLAERTGGTYSTLKVQPAELEDSGVYFCASSPGGVSSGNTIYFGEGSWLTVV.

The chain employs TRBV5-1 and TRBJ1-3, with 9 nucleotides matching TRBD1. Germline loops: CDR1 SGHRS, CDR2 YFSETQ. Unmatched junction bases numbered 6, after V lost 0 bases and J lost 8 bases. CDR3 length equals 15 residues. CDR3 sequence: CASSLAGTGRDTIYF. The CDR3 region has the DNA TGCGCCAGCAGCTTGGCCGGGACAGGGAGGGACACCATATATTTT. The complete variable domain, with remaining parts taken from reference TRBV5-1 and TRBJ1-3, reads KAGVTQTPRYLIKTRGQQVTLSCSPISGHRSVSWYQQTPGQGLQFLFEYFSETQRNKGNFPGRFSGRQFSNSRSEMNVSTLELGDSALYLCASSLAGTGRDTIYFGEGSWLTVV.

The chain carries TRBV28 and TRBJ1-2; 7 bases fit TRBD1. From germline, CDR1 is MDHEN and CDR2 SYDVKM. There are 15 residues in the CDR3. V dropped 2 bases and J dropped 4; count of bases not matched to a gene: 7. CDR3 in amino acids: CASSLGQVLFYGYTF. The CDR3 region has the DNA TGTGCCAGCAGTTTAGGACAGGTCCTATTCTATGGCTACACCTTC.

The CDR3 nucleotides read TGCGCCAGCAGCCAAAGGACTTTGAGCTCCTACGAGCAGTACTTC. It codes for CASSQRTLSSYEQYF. V and J are TRBV4-3 and TRBJ2-7, with a possible D match to TRBD2 (5 bases). Germline V gives CDR1 LGHNA, CDR2 YSLEER. The CDR3 covers 15 residues. Between the trimmed V and J ends, which lost 2 bases and 0 bases, there was a span of 11 bases.

The CDR3 DNA follows: TGCGCCAGCAGCTTGGAACCAGGGGCCTCATCTTGGCAGTACTTC. Its protein is CASSLEPGASSWQYF. This chain uses TRBV5-1 with TRBJ2-7, with TRBD1 as a possible D gene (6 bases). Germline V gives CDR1 SGHRS, CDR2 YFSETQ. Trimming took 0 bases from V and 9 from J, leaving 19 bases between them. The CDR3 has 15 residues. Complete variable domain (other parts from reference TRBV5-1 and TRBJ2-7): KAGVTQTPRYLIKTRGQQVTLSCSPISGHRSVSWYQQTPGQGLQFLFEYFSETQRNKGNFPGRFSGRQFSNSRSEMNVSTLELGDSALYLCASSLEPGASSWQYFGPGTRLTVT.

This clone was recorded only once. The chain links TRBV3-1 (or the pseudogene TRBV3-2) to TRBJ1-6, with no clear D. Germline V gene data show CDR1 as LGHDT and CDR2 as YNNKEL (reference sequence). Trimming cost V 4 bases and J 7 bases, with 14 bases left between them. The CDR3 loop spans 15 amino acids. CDR3 sequence (DNA): TGTGCCAGCAGCCTCGGACCCATAAGGAATTCACCCCTCCACTTT. It yields the protein CASSLGPIRNSPLHF.

This clone was recorded once. This rearrangement joins TRBV6-2 or TRBV6-3 to TRBJ2-1; tentatively, D is TRBD1 (5 bases). The V and J ends lost 3 bases and 8 bases respectively, with 14 bases between them. Germline values: CDR1 MNHEY, CDR2 SVGEGT. The CDR3 is 14 amino acids. CDR3 sequence: CASSYGRVGDEQFF. CDR3 DNA: TGTGCCAGCAGTTATGGTAGGGTAGGGGATGAGCAGTTCTTC.

This sequence joins TRBV19 and TRBJ2-5; possible D gene TRBD1, 7 bases. CDR3 size: 15 residues. From germline, CDR1 is LNHDA and CDR2 SQIVND (reference sequence). V was trimmed by 4 bases and J by 4 bases, leaving 16 bases between them. CDR3 nucleotide sequence: TGTGCCAGTAGTACTTCAGGGGGGCCAGGAGAGACCCAGTACTTC. The encoded protein is CASSTSGGPGETQYF.

The gene calls are TRBV2 and TRBJ2-5; 7 nucleotides align to TRBD2. The CDR3 covers 13 residues. Per the germline V gene, CDR1 is SNHLY and CDR2 is FYNNEI. Trimming took 8 bases from V and 5 from J; bases not matched to a gene: 8. The CDR3 spells CASGSWRGETQYF. CDR3 nucleotide sequence: TGTGCCAGCGGTAGTTGGCGGGGGGAGACCCAGTACTTC.

This chain connects TRBV19 to TRBJ2-5; D is ambiguous. Germline CDR1 and CDR2: LNHDA and SQIVND (reference sequence). V lost 0 bases to trimming and J lost 7 bases, with 9 bases between them. There are 13 residues in the CDR3. This CDR3 reads CASSIDLLGTQYF. CDR3 bases: TGTGCCAGTAGTATAGATCTCCTGGGGACCCAGTACTTC.